The sequence of this T cell receptor (beta chain) was determined in a study of memory CD4+ T cells and cytomegalovirus serostatus. For this clone: Antigen specificity is unknown.

Trimming removed 5 bases from V and 6 bases from J; junction bases left unmatched: 16. Germline assignment: CDR1 SEHNR and CDR2 FQNEAQ (reference sequence). The CDR3 totals 17 residues. The study's findings and limits: Of 150 to 200 reported CMV TCRbeta sequences, 67 were found in memory CD4+ repertoires.

The sort gate was single viable CD3+CD4+CD8-CD45RO+ cells for memory CD4+ T cells. Profiling relied on immunoSEQ multiplex PCR, and the TCRdb table lists in-frame clones only, not all of them. The data contain tens of thousands of clones, approximately 85% of them singletons. The source material was memory CD4+ T cells from blood. The TCR sequence derives from an adult in good health and CMV-seronegative. The chain uses TRBV7-9 and TRBJ1-2; 9 nucleotides align to TRBD1. The CDR3 sequence: CASSPAGQGIRIDGYTF. The CDR3 region has the DNA TGTGCCAGCAGCCCAGCGGGACAGGGAATTCGCATTGATGGCTACACCTTC.